This T cell receptor (beta chain) was retrieved from a study of metastatic and nonmetastatic thyroid tumors. On the study more broadly: Samples came from malignant and benign thyroid patients, and repertoires were compared across blood and tumor or nodule tissue. Study-wide points: Malignant thyroid tumors reportedly had TCR beta diversity that was significantly higher than in benign nodules, in blood and tumor.

Authors' data handling: Using the CDR3 differences seen across clinicopathological groups, the authors built a distant-metastasis classifier for papillary thyroid cancer, which was meant to discriminate distant-metastatic patients. TCRdb recomputed clones from the PCR reads via MiXCR. The V and J calls and clone size are TCRdb's, not the authors'. The data show about 7,900 clones, roughly 24% seen once. The CDR3 has 15 residues. CDR1 and CDR2 (germline): SGHVS, FQNEAQ. V was pared by 6 bases and J by 6 bases, with 20 bases between. No patient had received any treatment before thyroid surgery. Worth noting for this clone: Its matching antigen is unknown.

J is TRBJ1-2 and V is TRBV7-8; D not certain. Sample: adjacent normal tissue. The clonotype was recovered from a female donor with papillary thyroid cancer or a benign thyroid nodule (not recorded which). Some clones in this sample may be carry-over from other donors' samples. As DNA, the CDR3 is TGTGCCAGCAGTGTTAGTAGATCCCCCACGGATGGCTACACCTTC. Its translation: CASSVSRSPTDGYTF.